This T cell receptor beta chain appears in the sequencing data of a study of T cell clonality in common variable immunodeficiency. Study findings and constraints: CVID subjects had higher TCRbeta clonality than healthy controls, most marked in about a third. Reportedly, TCR beta sequences from common variable immunodeficiency showed fewer deletions and N-nucleotide insertions.

The germline CDR1 and CDR2 sequences are LGHNA and YNFKEQ. V shed 7 bases and J 0 bases; nucleotides not matched to a gene: 13. The CDR3 runs to 18 residues. Equal genomic DNA amounts from CVID and control samples were sequenced. Data came from immunoSEQ multiplex PCR; TCRdb stores just in-frame clones and leaves some out. Listed for the sample are 40,000 to 65,000 clones, none seen a single time. This clone came up many times. The antigen is undetermined. The read ends 3 residues shy of where the CDR3 ends; the end is completed using the germline J gene. Sequenced input: peripheral blood mononuclear cells. This TCR derives from a person between 18 and 75 years old in good health. The chain joins TRBV4-2 to TRBJ2-1, with 9 bases fitting TRBD2. The CDR3 protein is CASTQNPNSGSSYNEQFF. The CDR3 bases that were read are TGTGCCAGCACCCAGAACCCTAATAGCGGGAGCTCCTACAATGAG.